Below, 17 T cell receptor beta chains from the same sample are listed, as sequenced in a study of T cell responses to AZD1222 COVID-19 vaccine. Clones were sequenced by immunoSEQ multiplex PCR, and TCRdb holds only the in-frame ones, with some missing. Of about 150,000 clones in the sample, 86% were seen once. This material consisted of peripheral blood, taken on day 0 of MenACWY control vaccination. All receptors derive from an adult in good health.

The V and J genes are TRBV29-1 and TRBJ2-7; D remains ambiguous. V was clipped by 4 bases and J by 5 bases, with 9 bases between them. Germline assignment: CDR1 SQVTM and CDR2 ANQGSEA. The CDR3 is made up of 11 amino acids. DNA for the CDR3: TGCAGCGTTGGGGTGGGGAACGAGCAGTACGTC. Protein sequence: CSVGVGNEQYV.

The genes are TRBV28 and TRBJ2-5; the D is unclear. This CDR3 contains 11 residues. V lost 4 bases and J 7 bases, leaving 7 bases between the germline ends. Germline CDR1 is MDHEN and CDR2 is SYDVKM. The CDR3 protein is CASSSARTQYF. The CDR3 DNA reads as TGTGCCAGCAGTTCGGCGCGGACCCAGTACTTC.

This chain joins TRBV27 and TRBJ2-7, with TRBD1 identical over 8 bases. V gave up 6 bases and J gave up 5 bases; unmatched junction bases: 9. The CDR3 contains 14 residues. Germline CDR1 MNHEY, CDR2 SMNVEV (reference sequence). The CDR3 coding sequence is TGTGCCAGCAGAATGGACAGGGCGAATAACGAGCAGTACTTC. Encoded protein: CASRMDRANNEQYF.

This chain's CDR3 is CASNRQGRNTIYF. CDR3 nucleotide sequence: TGTGCCAGTAACCGACAGGGCCGAAACACCATATATTTT. The chain uses TRBV19 and TRBJ1-3, with TRBD1 identical over 7 bases. J gave up 5 bases and V 7 bases, and 5 bases lay outside the gene matches. Germline V gene data show CDR1 as LNHDA and CDR2 as SQIVND (reference sequence). CDR3 length equals 13 residues.

This clone came up once. The genes are TRBV5-4 and TRBJ2-5, with a possible D match to TRBD1 (5 bases). The CDR3 is 15 amino acids. Between the trimmed V and J ends, which lost 0 bases and 9 bases, there was a span of 18 bases. Per germline, CDR1 SGHNT and CDR2 YYREEE (reference sequence). The CDR3 loop is CASSLATTAKTAQYF. The CDR3 DNA is TGTGCCAGCAGCTTGGCCACGACAGCCAAGACGGCCCAGTACTTC. The full variable domain, with the rest looked up from reference TRBV5-4 and TRBJ2-5, is ETGVTQSPTHLIKTRGQQVTLRCSSQSGHNTVSWYQQALGQGPQFIFQYYREEENGRGNFPPRFSGLQFPNYSSELNVNALELDDSALYLCASSLATTAKTAQYFGPGTRLLVL.

The chain has TRBV19 and TRBJ1-5; the D gene is possibly TRBD1 (5 bases). Germline CDR1 reads LNHDA; CDR2 reads SQIVND (reference sequence). The CDR3 contains 13 residues. Deletions cut 3 bases from V and 7 bases from J, with 10 bases between. In DNA, the CDR3 is TGTGCCAGTAGTATCCGAGGGGAACAGCCCCAGCATTTT. Translation: CASSIRGEQPQHF.

CDR3 sequence reads: CASSRDRVLTNYGYTF. DNA for the CDR3: TGCGCCAGCAGCCGGGACAGGGTACTTACTAACTATGGCTACACCTTC. The rearrangement links TRBV5-1 to TRBJ1-2; 9 nucleotides line up with TRBD1. The trim removed 4 bases at V and 0 bases at J, leaving 7 bases unmatched. CDR1 is SGHRS and CDR2 is YFSETQ in the germline V gene. The length of the CDR3 is 16 residues.

The rearrangement joins TRBV6-5 to TRBJ2-7; 7 nucleotides agree with TRBD2. Germline loops: CDR1 MNHEY, CDR2 SVGAGI. Unmatched junction bases numbered 7, after V lost 2 bases and J lost 0 bases. The CDR3 spans 16 residues. Written as DNA, the CDR3 is TGTGCCAGCAGTTACGAGACTAGCCAGAGCTCCTACGAGCAGTACTTC. Its protein product is CASSYETSQSSYEQYF.

The gene calls are TRBV6-5 and TRBJ1-1, with D hard to call. V dropped 0 bases and J dropped 9 bases, with 14 bases sitting between them. This CDR3 is 14 amino acids long. In germline, CDR1 is MNHEY, CDR2 SVGAGI. The CDR3 coding sequence is TGTGCCAGCAGTTACTCGACGCCTCGGGGTCAAGCTTTCTTT. Translation gives CASSYSTPRGQAFF.

The chain links TRBV5-5 to TRBJ1-6, with 8 bases fitting TRBD1. J gave up 10 bases and V 4 bases, and 10 bases lay outside the gene matches. CDR3 length equals 15 residues. CDR1 is SGHKS and CDR2 is YYEKEE in the germline V gene (reference sequence). DNA for the CDR3: TGTGCCAGCAGCCCAGGGACAGGATGGGTGTCACCCCTCCACTTT. It yields the protein CASSPGTGWVSPLHF.

V usage is TRBV28 and J usage is TRBJ1-2; 8 nucleotides align to TRBD1. Germline V CDR1 and CDR2: MDHEN, SYDVKM. The CDR3 spans 13 residues. The ends lost 4 bases at V and 4 bases at J; junction bases unmatched: 2. CDR3 nucleotides: TGTGCCAGCAGTTCGACAGGGGTCTATGGCTACACCTTC. It codes for CASSSTGVYGYTF.

Only one count was recorded for this clone. The genes are TRBV7-6 and TRBJ2-5; 7 bases match TRBD1. There are 13 residues in the CDR3. Germline trimming cut 5 bases from V and 5 bases from J; bases unmatched to any gene: 5. The germline CDR1 and CDR2 sequences are SGHVS and FNYEAQ. The CDR3 sequence is CASSRQGRETQYF. The CDR3 DNA is TGTGCCAGCAGCCGACAGGGTAGGGAGACCCAGTACTTC.

The CDR3 DNA follows: TGCGCCAGCAGCTTGGCCGGTTTAGCGGGGGCCTACGAGCAGTACTTC. Residues: CASSLAGLAGAYEQYF. This rearrangement joins TRBV5-1 to TRBJ2-7; TRBD2 matches at 9 bases. V lost 0 bases to trimming and J lost 2 bases; unmatched junction nucleotides: 6. Germline-derived CDR1 and CDR2 are SGHRS and YFSETQ. The CDR3 has 16 residues.

The chain joins TRBV6-5 to TRBJ1-2; the D is unclear. Trimming took off 8 bases at V and 4 bases at J, with 11 bases between the two ends. The CDR3 extends over 12 amino acids. Germline CDR1 is MNHEY and CDR2 is SVGAGI. The chain's CDR3 is CASEKELYGYTF. CDR3 sequence (DNA): TGTGCCAGCGAAAAGGAGCTCTATGGCTACACCTTC.

The gene calls are TRBV5-6 and TRBJ1-2; 9 positions agree with TRBD1. Losses at the gene ends were 0 bases for V and 8 bases for J; bases not matched to a gene: 5. The CDR3 extends over 14 amino acids. CDR1 and CDR2 (germline): SGHDT, YYEEEE. The chain's CDR3 is CASSLVGTGIGYTF. The CDR3 region has the DNA TGTGCCAGCAGCTTGGTTGGGACAGGGATAGGCTACACCTTC.

This chain joins TRBV6-2 or TRBV6-3 and TRBJ1-6; 10 bases are a match to TRBD1. The CDR3 contains 17 residues. Germline V lookup: CDR1 MNHEY, CDR2 SVGEGT. The J segment lost 6 bases and the V segment lost 4 bases, leaving 9 bases of the junction unmatched. The CDR3 DNA reads as TGTGCCAGCAGTTCGCCCCGGGACAGGGGAATTAATTCACCCCTCCACTTT. It is translated as CASSSPRDRGINSPLHF.

This chain uses TRBV24-1 with TRBJ2-1; D remains ambiguous. Trimming left V 0 bases short and J 7 bases short, with 12 bases between. From germline, CDR1 is KGHDR and CDR2 SFDVKD. The CDR3 is made up of 15 amino acids. CDR3 sequence: CATSDLSSQNNEQFF. The CDR3 region has the DNA TGTGCCACCAGTGATTTGTCTAGTCAGAATAATGAGCAGTTCTTC.